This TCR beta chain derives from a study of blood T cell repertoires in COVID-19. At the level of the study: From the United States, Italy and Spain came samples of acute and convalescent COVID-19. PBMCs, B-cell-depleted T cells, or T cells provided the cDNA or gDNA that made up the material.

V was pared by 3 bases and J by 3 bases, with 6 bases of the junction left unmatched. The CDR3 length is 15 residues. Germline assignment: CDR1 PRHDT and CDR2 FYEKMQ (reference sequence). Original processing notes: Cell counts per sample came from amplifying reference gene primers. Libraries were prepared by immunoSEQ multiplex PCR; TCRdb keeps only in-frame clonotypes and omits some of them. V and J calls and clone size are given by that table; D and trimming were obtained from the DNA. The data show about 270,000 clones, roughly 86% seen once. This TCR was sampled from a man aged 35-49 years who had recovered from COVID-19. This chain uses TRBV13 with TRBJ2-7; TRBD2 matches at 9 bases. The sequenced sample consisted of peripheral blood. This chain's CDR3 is CASSFGISGGYEQYF. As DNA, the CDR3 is TGTGCCAGCAGCTTTGGTATTAGCGGGGGCTACGAGCAGTACTTC.